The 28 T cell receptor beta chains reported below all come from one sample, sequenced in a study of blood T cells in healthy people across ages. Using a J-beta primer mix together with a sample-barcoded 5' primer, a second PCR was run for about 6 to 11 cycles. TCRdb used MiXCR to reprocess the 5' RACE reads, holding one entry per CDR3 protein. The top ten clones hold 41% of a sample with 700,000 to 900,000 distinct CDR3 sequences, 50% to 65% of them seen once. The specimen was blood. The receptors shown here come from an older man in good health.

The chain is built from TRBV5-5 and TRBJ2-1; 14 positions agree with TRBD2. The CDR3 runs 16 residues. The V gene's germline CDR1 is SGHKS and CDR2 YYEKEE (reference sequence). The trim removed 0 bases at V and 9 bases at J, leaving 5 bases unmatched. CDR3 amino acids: CASSLARTSGRIEQFF. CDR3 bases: TGTGCCAGCAGCTTGGCCCGGACTAGCGGGAGGATTGAGCAGTTCTTC.

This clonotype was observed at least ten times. CDR3 DNA sequence: TGTGCCAGCAGCGCAAGCGGTATCTCCTACGAGCAGTACTTC. Its protein product is CASSASGISYEQYF. The chain combines TRBV3-1 with TRBJ2-7, with a possible D match to TRBD2 (5 bases). V was trimmed by 5 bases and J by 0 bases, leaving 11 bases between them. There are 14 residues in the CDR3. CDR1 and CDR2 from the germline V gene are LGHDT and YNNKEL (reference sequence).

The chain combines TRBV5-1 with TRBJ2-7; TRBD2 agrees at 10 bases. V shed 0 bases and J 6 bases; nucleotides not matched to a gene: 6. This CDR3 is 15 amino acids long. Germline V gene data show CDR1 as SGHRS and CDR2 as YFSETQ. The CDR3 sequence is CASSLVPSGSAEQYF. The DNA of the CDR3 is TGCGCCAGCAGCTTGGTCCCTAGCGGGAGCGCCGAGCAGTACTTC.

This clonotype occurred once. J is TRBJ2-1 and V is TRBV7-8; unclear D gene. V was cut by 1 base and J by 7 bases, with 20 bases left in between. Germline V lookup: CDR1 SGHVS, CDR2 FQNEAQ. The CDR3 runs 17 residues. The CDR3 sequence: CASSLDYQIWSWNEQFF. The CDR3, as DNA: TGTGCCAGCAGCTTAGATTATCAGATTTGGTCGTGGAATGAGCAGTTCTTC.

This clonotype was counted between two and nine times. CDR3 nucleotide sequence: TGTGCCAGCAGCTTAGGTAGGGGGCTCTTCTACGAGCAGTACTTC. As protein: CASSLGRGLFYEQYF. The chain uses TRBV11-2 and TRBJ2-7; 7 bases fit TRBD1. The CDR3 runs to 15 residues. Per germline, CDR1 SGHAT and CDR2 FQNNGV. The trim removed 1 base at V and 3 bases at J, leaving 6 bases unmatched.

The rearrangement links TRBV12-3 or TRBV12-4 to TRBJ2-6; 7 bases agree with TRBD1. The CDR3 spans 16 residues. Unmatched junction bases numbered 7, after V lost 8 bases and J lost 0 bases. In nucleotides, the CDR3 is TGTGCCAGCGATGGACAGGTCAGCTCTGGGGCCAACGTCCTGACTTTC. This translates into CASDGQVSSGANVLTF.

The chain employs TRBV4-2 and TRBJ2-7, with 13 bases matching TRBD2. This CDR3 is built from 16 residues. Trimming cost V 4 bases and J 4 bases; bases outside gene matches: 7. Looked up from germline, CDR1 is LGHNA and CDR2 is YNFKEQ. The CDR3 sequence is CASSPWTSGRGYEQYF. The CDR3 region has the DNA TGTGCCAGCAGCCCCTGGACTAGCGGGAGAGGGTACGAGCAGTACTTC.

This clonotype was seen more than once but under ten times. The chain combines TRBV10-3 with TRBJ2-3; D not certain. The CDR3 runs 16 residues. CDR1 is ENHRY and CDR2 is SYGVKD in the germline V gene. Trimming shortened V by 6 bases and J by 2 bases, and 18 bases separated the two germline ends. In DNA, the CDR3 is TGTGCCATCAGCGCCTCCGATGCGAGCTACACAGATACGCAGTATTTT. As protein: CAISASDASYTDTQYF.

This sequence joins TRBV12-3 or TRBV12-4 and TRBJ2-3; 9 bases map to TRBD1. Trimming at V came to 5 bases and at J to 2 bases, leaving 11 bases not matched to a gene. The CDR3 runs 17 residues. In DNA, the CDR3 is TGTGCCAGCAGTCGAAGGGGGACAGGGTTGGCCACAGATACGCAGTATTTT. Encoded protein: CASSRRGTGLATDTQYF.

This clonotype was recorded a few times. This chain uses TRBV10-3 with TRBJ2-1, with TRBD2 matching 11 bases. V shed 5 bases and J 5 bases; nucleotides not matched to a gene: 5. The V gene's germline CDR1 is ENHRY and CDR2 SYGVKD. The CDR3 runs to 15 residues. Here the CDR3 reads CAISSGTSGDNEQFF. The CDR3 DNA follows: TGTGCCATCAGTTCCGGGACTAGCGGAGACAATGAGCAGTTCTTC.

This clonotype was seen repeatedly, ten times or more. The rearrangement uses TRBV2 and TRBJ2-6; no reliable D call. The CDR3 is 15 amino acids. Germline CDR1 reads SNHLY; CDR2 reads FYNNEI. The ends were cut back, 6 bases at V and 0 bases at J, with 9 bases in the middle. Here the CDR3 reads CASSSELSGANVLTF. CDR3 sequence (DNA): TGTGCCAGCAGCTCGGAGCTCTCTGGGGCCAACGTCCTGACTTTC.

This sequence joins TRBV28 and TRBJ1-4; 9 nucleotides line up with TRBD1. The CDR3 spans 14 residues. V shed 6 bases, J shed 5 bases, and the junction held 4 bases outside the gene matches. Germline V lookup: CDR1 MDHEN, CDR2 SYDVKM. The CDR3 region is CASRQTGGNEKLFF. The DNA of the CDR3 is TGTGCCAGCAGGCAGACAGGGGGGAATGAAAAACTGTTTTTT.

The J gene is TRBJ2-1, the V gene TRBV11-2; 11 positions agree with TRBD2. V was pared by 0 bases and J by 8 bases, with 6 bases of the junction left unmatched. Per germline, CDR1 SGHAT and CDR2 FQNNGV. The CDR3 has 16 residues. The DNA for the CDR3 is TGTGCCAGCAGCTTAGAATCGGCTAGCGGGAGGCATGAGCAGTTCTTC. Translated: CASSLESASGRHEQFF.

The CDR3 DNA reads as TGTGCCACCAGCAGAGCGGGAGGGCTGGTCGTGGCGCAGTATTTT. This encodes CATSRAGGLVVAQYF. This chain links TRBV15 with TRBJ2-3; TRBD2 agrees at 8 bases. Losses at the gene ends were 1 base for V and 10 bases for J; bases not matched to a gene: 10. The CDR3 is 15 amino acids. Germline loops: CDR1 LNHNV, CDR2 YYDKDF (reference sequence). The full variable domain, with the rest looked up from reference TRBV15 and TRBJ2-3, is DAMVIQNPRYQVTQFGKPVTLSCSQTLNHNVMYWYQQKSSQAPKLLFHYYDKDFNNEADTPDNFQSRRPNTSFCFLDIRSPGLGDTAMYLCATSRAGGLVVAQYFGPGTRLTVL.

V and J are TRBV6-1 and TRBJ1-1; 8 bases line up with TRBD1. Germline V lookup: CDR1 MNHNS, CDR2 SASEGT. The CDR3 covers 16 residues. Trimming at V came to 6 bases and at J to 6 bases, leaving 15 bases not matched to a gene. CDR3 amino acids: CASRVICGQGNPEAFF. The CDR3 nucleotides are TGTGCCAGCAGAGTTATCTGCGGACAGGGAAACCCTGAAGCTTTCTTT.

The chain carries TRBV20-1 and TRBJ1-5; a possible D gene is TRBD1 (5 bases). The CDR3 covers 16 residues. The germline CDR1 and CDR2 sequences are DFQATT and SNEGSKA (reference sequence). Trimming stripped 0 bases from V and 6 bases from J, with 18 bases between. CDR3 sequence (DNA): TGCAGTGCTAGAGATGTTCGGCAGGGCCAATCTCAGCCCCAGCATTTT. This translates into CSARDVRQGQSQPQHF.

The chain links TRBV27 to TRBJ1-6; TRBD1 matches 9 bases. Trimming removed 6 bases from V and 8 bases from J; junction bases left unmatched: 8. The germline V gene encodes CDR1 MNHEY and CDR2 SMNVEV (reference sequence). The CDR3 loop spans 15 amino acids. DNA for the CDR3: TGTGCCAGCAGCAAACAGGGGGCTAACGATTCACCCCTCCACTTT. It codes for CASSKQGANDSPLHF.

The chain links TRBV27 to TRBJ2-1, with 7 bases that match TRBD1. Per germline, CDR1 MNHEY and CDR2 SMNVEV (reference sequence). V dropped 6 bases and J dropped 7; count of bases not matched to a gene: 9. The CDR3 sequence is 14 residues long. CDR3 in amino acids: CASSDPARGNEQFF. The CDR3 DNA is TGTGCCAGCAGCGACCCGGCCAGGGGGAATGAGCAGTTCTTC.

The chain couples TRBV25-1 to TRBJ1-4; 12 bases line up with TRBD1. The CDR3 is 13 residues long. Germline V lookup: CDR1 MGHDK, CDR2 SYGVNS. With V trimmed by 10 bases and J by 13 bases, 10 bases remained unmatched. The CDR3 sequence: CANRRDRGRGLFF. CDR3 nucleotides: TGTGCCAACCGCCGGGACAGGGGGCGCGGACTGTTTTTT.

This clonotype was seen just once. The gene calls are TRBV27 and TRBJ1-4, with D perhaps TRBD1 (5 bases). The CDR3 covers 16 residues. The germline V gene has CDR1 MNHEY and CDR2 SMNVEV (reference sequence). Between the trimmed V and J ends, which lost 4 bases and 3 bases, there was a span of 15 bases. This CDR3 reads CASSSAGSEANEKLFF. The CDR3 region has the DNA TGTGCCAGCAGTTCAGCAGGGTCGGAGGCTAATGAAAAACTGTTTTTT.

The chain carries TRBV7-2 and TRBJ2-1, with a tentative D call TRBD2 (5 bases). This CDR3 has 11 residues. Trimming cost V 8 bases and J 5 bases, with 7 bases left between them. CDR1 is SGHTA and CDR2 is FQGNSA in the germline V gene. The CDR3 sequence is CASAGNNEQFF. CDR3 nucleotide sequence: TGTGCCAGCGCCGGGAACAATGAGCAGTTCTTC.

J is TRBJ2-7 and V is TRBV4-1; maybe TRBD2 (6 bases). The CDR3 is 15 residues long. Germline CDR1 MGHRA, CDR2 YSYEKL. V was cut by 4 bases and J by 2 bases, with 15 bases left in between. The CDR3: CASSRTDGLPYEQYF. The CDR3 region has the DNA TGCGCCAGCAGCCGCACGGACGGACTACCCTACGAGCAGTACTTC.

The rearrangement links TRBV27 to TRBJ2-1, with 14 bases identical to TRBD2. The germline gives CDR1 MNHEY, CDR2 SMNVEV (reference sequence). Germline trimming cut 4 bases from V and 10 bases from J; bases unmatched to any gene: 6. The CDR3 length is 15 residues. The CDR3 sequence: CASSSTSGRAGEQFF. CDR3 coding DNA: TGTGCCAGCAGTTCGACTAGCGGGAGGGCGGGAGAGCAGTTCTTC.

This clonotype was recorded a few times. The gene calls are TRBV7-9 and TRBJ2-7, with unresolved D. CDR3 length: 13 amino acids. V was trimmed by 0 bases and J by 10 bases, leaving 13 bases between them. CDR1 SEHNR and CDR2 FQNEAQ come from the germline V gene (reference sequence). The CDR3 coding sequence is TGTGCCAGCAGCTTAGCGGGCGGTCCCCGACAGTACTTC. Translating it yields CASSLAGGPRQYF. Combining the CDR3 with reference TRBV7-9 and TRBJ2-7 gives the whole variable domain DTGVSQNPRHKITKRGQNVTFRCDPISEHNRLYWYRQTLGQGPEFLTYFQNEAQLEKSRLLSDRFSAERPKGSFSTLEIQRTEQGDSAMYLCASSLAGGPRQYFGPGTRLTVT.

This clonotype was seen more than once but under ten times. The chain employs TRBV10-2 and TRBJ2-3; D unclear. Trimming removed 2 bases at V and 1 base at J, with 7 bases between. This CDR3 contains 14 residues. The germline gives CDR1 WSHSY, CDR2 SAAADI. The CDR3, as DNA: TGCGCCAGCAGTGAGAGCGTACGCACAGATACGCAGTATTTT. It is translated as CASSESVRTDTQYF.

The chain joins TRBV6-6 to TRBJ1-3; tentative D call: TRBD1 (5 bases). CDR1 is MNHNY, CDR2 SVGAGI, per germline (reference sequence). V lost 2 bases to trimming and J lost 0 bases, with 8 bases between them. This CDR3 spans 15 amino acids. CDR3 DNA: TGTGCCAGCAGTTACGGGGCAGACTCTGGAAACACCATATATTTT. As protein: CASSYGADSGNTIYF.

CDR3 nucleotide sequence: TGTGCCAGCAGTCCGAGGACAGGGGTACTGAACACTGAAGAGACCCAGTACTTC. As protein: CASSPRTGVLNTEETQYF. The chain carries TRBV27 and TRBJ2-7; 9 nucleotides match TRBD1. Matching the DNA end better, TRBJ2-5 makes the J call doubtful. CDR1 is MNHEY, CDR2 SMNVEV, per germline (reference sequence). This CDR3 is built from 18 residues.

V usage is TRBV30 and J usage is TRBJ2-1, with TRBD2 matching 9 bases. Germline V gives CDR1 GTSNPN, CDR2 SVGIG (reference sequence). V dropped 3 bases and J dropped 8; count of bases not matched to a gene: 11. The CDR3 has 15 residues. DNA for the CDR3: TGTGCCTGGAGCTCCGGCCTAGCGGGGAGCGATGAGCAGTTCTTC. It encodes CAWSSGLAGSDEQFF.